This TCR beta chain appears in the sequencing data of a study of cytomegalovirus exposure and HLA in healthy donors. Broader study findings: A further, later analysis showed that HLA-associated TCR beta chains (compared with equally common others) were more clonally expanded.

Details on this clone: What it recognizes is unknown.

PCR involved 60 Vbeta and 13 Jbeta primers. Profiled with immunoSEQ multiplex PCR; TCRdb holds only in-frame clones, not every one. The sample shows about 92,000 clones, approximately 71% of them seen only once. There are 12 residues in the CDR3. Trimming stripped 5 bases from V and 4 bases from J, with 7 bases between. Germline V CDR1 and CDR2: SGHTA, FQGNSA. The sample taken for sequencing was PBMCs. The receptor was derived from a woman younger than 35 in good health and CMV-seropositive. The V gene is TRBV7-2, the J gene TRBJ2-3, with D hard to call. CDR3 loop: CASSRGADTQYF. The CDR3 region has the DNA TGTGCCAGCAGCAGAGGAGCAGATACGCAGTATTTT.